This T cell receptor (beta chain) came from a study of blood T cell repertoires in COVID-19. This clone has only one observation. Germline V gene data show CDR1 as KGHSH and CDR2 as LQKENI. The CDR3 runs to 14 residues. V gave up 3 bases and J gave up 2 bases, with 10 bases separating them. Generated by immunoSEQ multiplex PCR, the TCRdb table keeps only in-frame clones and is missing some. In the table there are 75,000 to 95,000 clones, around three quarters of which are singletons. Sequences were obtained from peripheral blood. The chain links TRBV18 to TRBJ1-2; no clear D. The receptor was isolated from a woman aged 55-70 years in a cohort sampled during active or convalescent COVID-19. Here the CDR3 reads CASSPTLENYGYTF. CDR3 DNA: TGTGCCAGCTCACCGACACTTGAGAACTATGGCTACACCTTC.